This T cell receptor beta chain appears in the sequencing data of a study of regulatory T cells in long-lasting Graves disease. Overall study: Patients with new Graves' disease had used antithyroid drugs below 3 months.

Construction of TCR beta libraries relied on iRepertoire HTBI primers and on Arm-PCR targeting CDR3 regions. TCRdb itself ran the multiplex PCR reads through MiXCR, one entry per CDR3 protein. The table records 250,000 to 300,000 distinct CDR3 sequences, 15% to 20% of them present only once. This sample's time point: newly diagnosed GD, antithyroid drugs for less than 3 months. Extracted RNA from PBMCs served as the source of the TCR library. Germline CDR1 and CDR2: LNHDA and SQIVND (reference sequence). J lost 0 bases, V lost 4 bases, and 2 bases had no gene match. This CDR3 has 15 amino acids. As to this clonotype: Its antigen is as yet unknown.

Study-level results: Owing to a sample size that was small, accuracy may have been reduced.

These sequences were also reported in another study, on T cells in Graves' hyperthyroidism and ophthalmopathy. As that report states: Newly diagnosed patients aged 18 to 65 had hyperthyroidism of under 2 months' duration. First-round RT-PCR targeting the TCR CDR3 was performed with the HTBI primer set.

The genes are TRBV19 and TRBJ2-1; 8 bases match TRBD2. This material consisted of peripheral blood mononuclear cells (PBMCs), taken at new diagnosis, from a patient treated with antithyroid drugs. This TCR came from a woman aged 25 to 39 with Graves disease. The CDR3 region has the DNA TGTGCCAGTAGTAGAAGCGGGGGCTCCTACAATGAGCAGTTCTTC. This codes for CASSRSGGSYNEQFF.